This T cell receptor (beta chain) was retrieved from a study of Graves' ophthalmopathy and Graves' hyperthyroidism. About the research overall: Researchers obtained peripheral blood at initial diagnosis, before any treatment had begun.

RNA transcripts were the source from which TCR beta CDR3 regions were amplified. In the first round, RT-PCR was carried out with HTBI primers, and a multiplex PCR formed the second round. One entry per CDR3 protein, called by TCRdb with MiXCR from the multiplex PCR reads. The sample records a few hundred thousand distinct CDR3 sequences, 15% being singletons. Where ophthalmopathy was absent within 18 months of follow-up, hyperthyroidism was stable. PBMCs came from approximately 9.6 ml of fresh peripheral blood. The table lists this clonotype with many counts. The germline V gene encodes CDR1 SNHLY and CDR2 FYNNEI. The CDR3 covers 13 residues. Trimming cost V 2 bases and J 6 bases, with 8 bases left between them.

This sequence originates from a woman aged 18 to 35 with stable Graves' hyperthyroidism. The material sequenced was peripheral blood. The chain employs TRBV2 and TRBJ1-5; no reliable D call. CDR3 nucleotide sequence: TGTGCCAGCAGTGAAATGGGTGTTCAGCCCCAGCATTTT. This encodes CASSEMGVQPQHF.